The entry below describes one T cell receptor beta chain. Its target is not known. Losses at the gene ends were 2 bases for V and 7 bases for J; bases not matched to a gene: 4. CDR3 size: 14 residues. Looked up from germline, CDR1 is SGHVT and CDR2 is SQSDAQ. This record comes from a study of T cell repertoires in cytomegalovirus infection. The study, taken as a whole, reports: The cumulative frequency of public TCR beta families distinguished individuals who carried CMV together with the relevant HLA. HLA-C-restricted CMV-specific TCR beta clonotypes were dominant in the ex vivo response.

TCRdb re-called the reads through MiXCR, storing one row per CDR3 protein. The sample comprises some 920,000 distinct CDR3 sequences, around 29% of which are singletons, and roughly an eighth rests with the top ten. The V gene is TRBV7-4, the J gene TRBJ2-1, with TRBD2 matching 8 bases. The input for sequencing was cultured CD8+ T cells from PBMCs, taken from culture after CMV antigen stimulation. The clonotype comes from a human donor in good health (CMV status not recorded). Some clones in this sample may be carry-over from other donors' samples. CDR3 sequence (DNA): TGTGCCAGCAGCTTACCGGGCGGGGGGAATGAGCAGTTCTTC. Its translation is CASSLPGGGNEQFF. Drawing the rest from reference TRBV7-4 and TRBJ2-1, the complete variable domain is GAGVSQSPRYKVAKRGRDVALRCDSISGHVTLYWYRQTLGQGSEVLTYSQSDAQRDKSGRPSGRFSAERPERSVSTLKIQRTEQGDSAVYLCASSLPGGGNEQFFGPGTRLTVL.